What follows is one T cell receptor (beta chain) and its context. The antigen is not known. Quantitative barcoded 5'-RACE was used to prepare TCR beta libraries. TCRdb recomputed calls from the 5' RACE reads with MiXCR, one row per CDR3 protein. The sample lists 670,000 or so distinct CDR3 sequences; roughly 20% were seen once. The record originates from a study of CD8 T cells in ankylosing spondylitis. Germline CDR1 is LGHDT and CDR2 is YNNKEL (reference sequence). This CDR3 has 15 amino acids. Trimming pared 0 bases from V and 7 bases from J, leaving 12 bases between. Study observations and caveats: CD8+ by phenotype, disease-linked clones were relatively rare in peripheral blood. A motif in TCR beta, a set of about eight highly homologous variants, appeared characteristic of ankylosing spondylitis blood. Some motif variants were previously reported in reactive arthritis synovial fluid and blood. There was reportedly significant enrichment of clones that were disease-linked in matched ankylosing spondylitis synovial fluid.

The chain couples TRBV3-1 to TRBJ2-2; weak D call: TRBD2 (5 bases). This sequence was found in a male donor with ankylosing spondylitis. Sequencing input: blood, either unsorted or a sorted T cell fraction (not recorded which). Here the CDR3 DNA reads TGTGCCAGCAGCCAAGAGTATGGAGGATACGGGGAGCTGTTTTTT. This codes for CASSQEYGGYGELFF.